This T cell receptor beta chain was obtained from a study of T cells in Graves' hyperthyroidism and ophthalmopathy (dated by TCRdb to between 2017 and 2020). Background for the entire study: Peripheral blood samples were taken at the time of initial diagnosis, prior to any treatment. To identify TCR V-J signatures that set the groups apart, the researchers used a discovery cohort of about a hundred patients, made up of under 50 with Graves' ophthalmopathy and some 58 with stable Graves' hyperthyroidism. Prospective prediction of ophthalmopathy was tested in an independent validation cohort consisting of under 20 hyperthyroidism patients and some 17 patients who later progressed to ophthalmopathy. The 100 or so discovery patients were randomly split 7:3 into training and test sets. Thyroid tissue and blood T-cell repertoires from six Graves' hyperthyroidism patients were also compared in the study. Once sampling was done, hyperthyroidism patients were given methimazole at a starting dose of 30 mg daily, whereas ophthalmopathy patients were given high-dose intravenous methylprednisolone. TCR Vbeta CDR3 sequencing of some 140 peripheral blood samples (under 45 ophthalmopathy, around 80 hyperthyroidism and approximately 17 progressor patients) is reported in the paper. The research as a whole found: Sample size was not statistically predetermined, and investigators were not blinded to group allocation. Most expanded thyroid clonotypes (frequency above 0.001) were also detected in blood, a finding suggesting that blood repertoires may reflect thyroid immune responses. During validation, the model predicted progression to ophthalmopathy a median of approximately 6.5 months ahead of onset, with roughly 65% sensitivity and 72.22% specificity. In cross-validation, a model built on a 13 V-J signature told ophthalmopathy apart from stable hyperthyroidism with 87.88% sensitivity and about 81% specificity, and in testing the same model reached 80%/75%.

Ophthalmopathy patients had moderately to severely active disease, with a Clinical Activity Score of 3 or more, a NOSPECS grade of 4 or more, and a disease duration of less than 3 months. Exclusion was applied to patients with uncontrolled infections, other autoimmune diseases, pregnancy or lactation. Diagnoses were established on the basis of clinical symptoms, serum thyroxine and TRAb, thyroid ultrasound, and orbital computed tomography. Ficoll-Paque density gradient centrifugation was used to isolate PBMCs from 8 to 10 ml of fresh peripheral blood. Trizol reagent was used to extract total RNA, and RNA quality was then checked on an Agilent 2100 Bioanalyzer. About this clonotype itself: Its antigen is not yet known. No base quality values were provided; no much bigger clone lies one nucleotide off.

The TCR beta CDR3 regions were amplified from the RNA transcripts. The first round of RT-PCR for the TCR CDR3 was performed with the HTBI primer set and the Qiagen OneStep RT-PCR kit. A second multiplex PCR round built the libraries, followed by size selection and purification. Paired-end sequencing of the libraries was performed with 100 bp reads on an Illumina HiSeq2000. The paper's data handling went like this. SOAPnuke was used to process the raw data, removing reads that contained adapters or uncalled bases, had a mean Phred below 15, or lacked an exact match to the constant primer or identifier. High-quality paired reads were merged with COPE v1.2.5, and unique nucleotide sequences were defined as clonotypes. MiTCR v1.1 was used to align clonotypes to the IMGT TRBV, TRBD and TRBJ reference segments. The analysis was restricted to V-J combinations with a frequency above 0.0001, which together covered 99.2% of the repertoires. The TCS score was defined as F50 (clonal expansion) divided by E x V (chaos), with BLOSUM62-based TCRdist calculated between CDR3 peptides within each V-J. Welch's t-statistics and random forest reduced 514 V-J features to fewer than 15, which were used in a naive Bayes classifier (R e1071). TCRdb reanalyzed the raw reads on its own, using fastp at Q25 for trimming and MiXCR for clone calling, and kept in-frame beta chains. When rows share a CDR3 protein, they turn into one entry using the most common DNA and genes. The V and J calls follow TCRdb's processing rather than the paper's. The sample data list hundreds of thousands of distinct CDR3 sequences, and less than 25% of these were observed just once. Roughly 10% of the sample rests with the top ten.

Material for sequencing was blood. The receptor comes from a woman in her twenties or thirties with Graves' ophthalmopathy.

CDR3 reads: CASSYSLRGATGELFF. The nucleotides read TGTGCCAGCAGTTACTCATTAAGGGGCGCGACCGGGGAGCTGTTTTTT. The chain links TRBV6-5 with TRBJ2-2; a tentative D match to TRBD1 spans 5 bases. The CDR3 sequence holds 16 residues, the cysteine and phenylalanine included. Only the CDR3 DNA stays, 48 bases, in frame from base 1. Cut back by 0 bases and 5 bases, the V and J ends lie 13 bases apart. CDR1 and CDR2 were assigned from the germline V gene as MNHEY and SVGAGI.